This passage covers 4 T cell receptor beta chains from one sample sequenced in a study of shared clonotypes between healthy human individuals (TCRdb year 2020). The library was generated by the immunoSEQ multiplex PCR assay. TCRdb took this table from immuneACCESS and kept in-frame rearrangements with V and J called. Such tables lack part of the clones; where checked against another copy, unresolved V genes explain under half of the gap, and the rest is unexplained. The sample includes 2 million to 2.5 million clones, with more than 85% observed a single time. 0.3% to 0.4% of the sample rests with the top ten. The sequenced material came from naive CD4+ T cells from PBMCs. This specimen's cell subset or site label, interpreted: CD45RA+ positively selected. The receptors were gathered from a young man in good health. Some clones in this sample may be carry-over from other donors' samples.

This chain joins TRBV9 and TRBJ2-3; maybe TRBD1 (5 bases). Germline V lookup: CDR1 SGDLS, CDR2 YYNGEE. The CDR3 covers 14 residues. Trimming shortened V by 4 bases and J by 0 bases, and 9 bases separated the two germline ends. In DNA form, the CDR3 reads TGTGCCAGCAGCCTTCGACAGAGCACAGATACGCAGTATTTT. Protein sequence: CASSLRQSTDTQYF.

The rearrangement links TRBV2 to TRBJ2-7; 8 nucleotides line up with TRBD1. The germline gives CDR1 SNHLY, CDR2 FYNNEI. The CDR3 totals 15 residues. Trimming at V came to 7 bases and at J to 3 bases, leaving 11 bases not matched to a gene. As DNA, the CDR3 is TGTGCCAGCAACCAGGGGGCCAGCGTAAGCTACGAGCAGTACTTC. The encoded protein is CASNQGASVSYEQYF. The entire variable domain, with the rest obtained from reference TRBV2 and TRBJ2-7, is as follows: EPEVTQTPSHQVTQMGQEVILRCVPISNHLYFYWYRQILGQKVEFLVSFYNNEISEKSEIFDDQFSVERPDGSNFTLKIRSTKLEDSAMYFCASNQGASVSYEQYFGPGTRLTVT.

This CDR3 is CASSAVLAGGYEQYF. DNA of the CDR3: TGTGCCAGCAGTGCGGTCCTAGCGGGAGGCTACGAGCAGTACTTC. The V call is TRBV2, the J call TRBJ2-7, with 11 bases that match TRBD2. CDR1 and CDR2 from the germline V gene are SNHLY and FYNNEI. The trim removed 4 bases at V and 3 bases at J, leaving 5 bases unmatched. The CDR3 runs to 15 residues.

The CDR3 DNA is TGTGCCAGCAGCCGGGACGGCGGGAATCAGCCCCAGCATTTT. Encoded protein: CASSRDGGNQPQHF. This chain connects TRBV9 to TRBJ1-5, with D possibly TRBD1 on 5 matching bases. Trimming left V 4 bases short and J 4 bases short, with 12 bases between. Germline V gene lookup returns CDR1 SGDLS and CDR2 YYNGEE. There are 14 residues in the CDR3.